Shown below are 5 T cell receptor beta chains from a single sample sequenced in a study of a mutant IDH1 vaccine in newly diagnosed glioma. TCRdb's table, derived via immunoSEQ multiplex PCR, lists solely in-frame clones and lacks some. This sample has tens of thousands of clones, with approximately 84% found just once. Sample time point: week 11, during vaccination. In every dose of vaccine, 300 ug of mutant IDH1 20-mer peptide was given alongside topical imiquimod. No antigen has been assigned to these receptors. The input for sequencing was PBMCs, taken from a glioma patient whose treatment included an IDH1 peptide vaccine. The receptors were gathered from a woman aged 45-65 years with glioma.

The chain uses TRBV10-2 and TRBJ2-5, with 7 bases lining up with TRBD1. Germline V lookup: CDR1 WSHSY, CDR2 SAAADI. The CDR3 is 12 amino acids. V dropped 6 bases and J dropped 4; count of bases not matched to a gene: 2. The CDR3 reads CASRGQRETQYF. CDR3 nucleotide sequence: TGCGCCAGCAGGGGACAGAGAGAGACCCAGTACTTC.

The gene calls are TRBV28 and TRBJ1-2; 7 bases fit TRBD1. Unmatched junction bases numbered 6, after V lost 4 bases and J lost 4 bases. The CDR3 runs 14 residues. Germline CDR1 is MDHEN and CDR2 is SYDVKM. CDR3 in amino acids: CASSSSDRAYGYTF. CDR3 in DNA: TGTGCCAGCAGTTCCTCCGACAGGGCCTATGGCTACACCTTC.

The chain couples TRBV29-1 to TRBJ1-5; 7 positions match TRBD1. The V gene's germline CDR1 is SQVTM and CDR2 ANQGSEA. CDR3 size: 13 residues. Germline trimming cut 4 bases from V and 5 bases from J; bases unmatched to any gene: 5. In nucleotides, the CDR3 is TGCAGCGTTGGACAGGGTAACGATCAGCCCCAGCATTTT. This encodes CSVGQGNDQPQHF.

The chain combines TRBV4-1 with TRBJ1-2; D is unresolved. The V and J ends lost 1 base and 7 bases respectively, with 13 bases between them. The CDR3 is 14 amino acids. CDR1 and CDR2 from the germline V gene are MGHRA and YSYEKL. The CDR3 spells CASSQGSLVRGYTF. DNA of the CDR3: TGCGCCAGCAGCCAAGGGTCTCTCGTTCGTGGCTACACCTTC.

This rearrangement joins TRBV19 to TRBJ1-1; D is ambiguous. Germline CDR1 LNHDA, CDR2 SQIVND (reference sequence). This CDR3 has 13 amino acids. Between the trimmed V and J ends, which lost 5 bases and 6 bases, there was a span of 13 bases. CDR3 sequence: CASSSRRGSEAFF. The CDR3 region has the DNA TGTGCCAGTAGTTCCCGGAGAGGGTCTGAAGCTTTCTTT.